The 11 T cell receptor beta chains reported below all come from one sample, sequenced in a study of read filtering for tumor transcriptome and immune sequencing. This library used roughly 400 ng RNA and molecular barcoded adaptors spanning alpha/delta and beta/gamma chains. TCRdb re-analysed the reads in MiXCR, keeping a single row per CDR3 protein. The repertoire includes fewer than 75,000 distinct CDR3 sequences, roughly 20% of them detected once, and approximately 17% sits in the top ten. Sequencing input: a population of CD138-negative cells sorted from bone marrow. Receptor source: a donor at least 40 years old with multiple myeloma.

V is TRBV2 and J is TRBJ1-1, with D possibly TRBD1 on 6 matching bases. From germline, CDR1 is SNHLY and CDR2 FYNNEI. Trimming pared 7 bases from V and 7 bases from J, leaving 16 bases between. The CDR3 has 13 amino acids. The CDR3 spells CASMREGGREAFF. As DNA, the CDR3 is TGTGCCAGCATGAGGGAGGGGGGGCGTGAAGCTTTCTTT.

Concerning this clonotype itself: A read error may explain this, as a much larger clone is one base away. The gene calls are TRBV6-1 and TRBJ1-1, with a possible D match to TRBD1 (5 bases). The length of the CDR3 is 14 residues. Germline CDR1 and CDR2: MNHNS and SASEGT. DNA of the CDR3: TGTGCCAGCGGTGAAGGGACGACGAACACTGAAGCTTTCTTT. Residues: CASGEGTTNTEAFF.

This chain joins TRBV20-1 and TRBJ2-7; TRBD2 matches at 11 bases. CDR3 size: 16 residues. In germline, CDR1 is DFQATT, CDR2 SNEGSKA (reference sequence). The V segment lost 5 bases and the J segment 5 bases; nucleotides outside the gene matches: 14. The CDR3 reads CSAPDWVSGRVNEQYF. The DNA of the CDR3 is TGCAGTGCTCCCGACTGGGTTAGCGGGAGGGTGAACGAGCAGTACTTC.

As concerns this clonotype: It may be a read error: a sequence one base away is much more abundant. This likely comes from a read error, as the CDR3 has no conserved phenylalanine or tryptophan at its end. The gene calls are TRBV2 and TRBJ2-3; D is ambiguous. The CDR3 contains 14 residues. Germline assignment: CDR1 SNHLY and CDR2 FYNNEI. The V gene lost 8 bases and the J gene lost 2 bases, with 14 bases spanning the gap. CDR3 DNA sequence: TGTGCCAGCGCGGCAGGCCTTGTCACAGATACGCAGTATTCT. This gives the protein CASAAGLVTDTQYS.

This clonotype was recorded at least ten times. Here the CDR3 reads CASSLYYRPLGSTDTQYF. DNA for the CDR3: TGTGCCAGCAGTTTATACTACCGCCCCCTGGGGAGCACAGATACGCAGTATTTT. The chain employs TRBV27 and TRBJ2-3, with D unresolved. Germline CDR1 and CDR2: MNHEY and SMNVEV (reference sequence). The V end was cut by 1 base, the J end by 0 bases, with 17 bases between. The CDR3 is 18 amino acids.

The gene calls are TRBV2 and TRBJ1-1, with 7 positions matching TRBD1. V lost 6 bases, J lost 2 bases, and 6 bases stayed unmatched. CDR1 is SNHLY, CDR2 FYNNEI, per germline. This CDR3 region has 14 residues. The chain's CDR3 is CASRKDRINTEAFF. Here the CDR3 DNA reads TGTGCCAGCAGGAAGGACAGGATTAACACTGAAGCTTTCTTT.

This clonotype came up many times. This chain joins TRBV5-1 and TRBJ2-1; possible D gene TRBD2, 5 bases. CDR3 size: 20 residues. Germline V gene data show CDR1 as SGHRS and CDR2 as YFSETQ. V shed 2 bases and J shed 4 bases, with 28 bases lying between them. CDR3 DNA sequence: TGCGCCAGCAGCTTTAGCGTTAGACGGGAATTCGAATTACTTTACAATGAGCAGTTCTTC. Protein sequence: CASSFSVRREFELLYNEQFF.

This clonotype has ten or more counts. This chain connects TRBV12-3 or TRBV12-4 to TRBJ2-7; 8 bases fit TRBD1. V shed 6 bases, J shed 2 bases, and the junction held 6 bases outside the gene matches. CDR3 length: 14 residues. The CDR3 sequence: CASRPGTGPYEQYF. The CDR3 nucleotides read TGTGCCAGCAGGCCCGGGACAGGACCCTACGAGCAGTACTTC.

This clonotype has more than one count but fewer than ten. An end of the junction differs from the germline gene, which may be a read error. The CDR3 region has the DNA TGTGCCAGTGCGTTAGCGGGGGGACAAGAGACCCAGTGCTTC. It is translated as CASALAGGQETQCF. V and J are TRBV25-1 and TRBJ2-5; the match to TRBD2 covers 10 bases. In germline, CDR1 is MGHDK, CDR2 SYGVNS. This CDR3 is 14 amino acids long.

Worth noting for this clonotype: Mismatch with germline at one junction end may stem from a read error. The chain employs TRBV9 and TRBJ2-5, with 11 bases matching TRBD2. This CDR3 has 16 amino acids. Per the germline V gene, CDR1 is SGDLS and CDR2 is YYNGEE. CDR3 amino acids: CACSPGASGRWETQYF. CDR3 in DNA: TGTGCCTGCAGCCCAGGGGCTAGCGGGAGGTGGGAGACCCAGTACTTC.

This clonotype was observed at least ten times. The gene calls are TRBV10-3 and TRBJ1-2; D is perhaps TRBD1 (5 bases). This CDR3 spans 12 amino acids. The germline CDR1 and CDR2 sequences are ENHRY and SYGVKD. The ends were cut back, 10 bases at V and 0 bases at J, with 9 bases in the middle. In nucleotides, the CDR3 is TGTGCCACCAGGGCTTCTAACTATGGCTACACCTTC. This encodes CATRASNYGYTF.